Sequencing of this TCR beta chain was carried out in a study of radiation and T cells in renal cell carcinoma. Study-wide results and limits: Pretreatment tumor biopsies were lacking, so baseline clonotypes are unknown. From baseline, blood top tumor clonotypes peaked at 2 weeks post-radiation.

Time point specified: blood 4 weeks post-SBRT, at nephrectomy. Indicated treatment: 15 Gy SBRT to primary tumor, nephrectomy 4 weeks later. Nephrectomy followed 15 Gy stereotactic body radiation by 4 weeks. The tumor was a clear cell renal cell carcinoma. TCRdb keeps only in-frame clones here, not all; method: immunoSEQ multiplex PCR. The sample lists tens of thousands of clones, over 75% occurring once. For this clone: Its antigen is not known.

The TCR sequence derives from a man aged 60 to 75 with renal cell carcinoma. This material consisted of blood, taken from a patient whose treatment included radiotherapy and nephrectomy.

This CDR3 reads CASSEDRWGTDTQYF. The DNA of the CDR3 is TGTGCCAGCAGTGAAGATAGATGGGGCACAGATACGCAGTATTTT. This chain joins TRBV6-4 and TRBJ2-3; D gene unclear. Germline V gene sequence: CDR1 MRHNA, CDR2 SNTAGT. Between the trimmed V and J ends, which lost 3 bases and 1 base, there was a span of 11 bases. The CDR3 sequence is 15 residues long.